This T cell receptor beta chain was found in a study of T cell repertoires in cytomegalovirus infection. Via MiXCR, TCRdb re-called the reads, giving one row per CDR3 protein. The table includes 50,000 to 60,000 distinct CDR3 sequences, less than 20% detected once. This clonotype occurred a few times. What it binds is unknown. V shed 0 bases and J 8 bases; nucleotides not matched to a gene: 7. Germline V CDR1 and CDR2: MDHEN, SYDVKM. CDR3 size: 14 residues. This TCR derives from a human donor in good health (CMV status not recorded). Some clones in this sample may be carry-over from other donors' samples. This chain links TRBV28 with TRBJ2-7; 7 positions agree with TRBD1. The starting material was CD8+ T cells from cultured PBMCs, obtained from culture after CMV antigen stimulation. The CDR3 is CASSLWKGASKQYF. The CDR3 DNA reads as TGTGCCAGCAGTTTATGGAAGGGGGCGAGTAAGCAGTACTTC. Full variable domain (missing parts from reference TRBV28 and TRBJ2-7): DVKVTQSSRYLVKRTGEKVFLECVQDMDHENMFWYRQDPGLGLRLIYFSYDVKMKEKGDIPEGYSVSREKKERFSLILESASTNQTSMYLCASSLWKGASKQYFGPGTRLTVT.